This T cell receptor (beta chain) was identified during a study of T cell changes during pregnancy in multiple sclerosis. The germline CDR1 and CDR2 sequences are SGHTA and FQGTGA. The CDR3 is 21 amino acids. The junction had 22 bases not matched to a gene; V was cut back by 0 bases and J by 7 bases. Sequencing used immunoSEQ multiplex PCR; TCRdb keeps in-frame clones, though not all of them. The table includes around 57,000 clones, approximately 90% detected once. The sample consisted of peripheral blood, taken in the second trimester of pregnancy. This TCR was sampled from a female donor with multiple sclerosis, enrolled in a pregnancy study. This rearrangement joins TRBV7-3 to TRBJ1-4; TRBD1 matches at 8 bases. In DNA, the CDR3 is TGTGCCAGCAGCTTAACCCGGGACAGGAAAACAGTCGGGTTCTCGGGTGAAAAACTGTTTTTT. Protein: CASSLTRDRKTVGFSGEKLFF.